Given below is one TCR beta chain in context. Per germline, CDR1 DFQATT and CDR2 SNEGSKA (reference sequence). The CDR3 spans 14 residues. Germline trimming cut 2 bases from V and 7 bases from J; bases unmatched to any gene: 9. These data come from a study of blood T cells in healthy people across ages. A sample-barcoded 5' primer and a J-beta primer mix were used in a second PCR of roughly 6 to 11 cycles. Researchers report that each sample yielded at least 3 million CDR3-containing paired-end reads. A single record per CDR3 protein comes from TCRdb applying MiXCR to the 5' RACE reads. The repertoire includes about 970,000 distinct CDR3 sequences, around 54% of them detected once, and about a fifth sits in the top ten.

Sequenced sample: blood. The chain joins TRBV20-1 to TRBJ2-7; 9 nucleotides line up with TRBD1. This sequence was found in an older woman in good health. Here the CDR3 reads CSARPWDRAGEQYF. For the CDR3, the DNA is TGCAGTGCTAGACCCTGGGACAGGGCTGGGGAGCAGTACTTC.